This T cell receptor (beta chain) was observed in a study of OX40 agonist ivuxolimab in advanced cancers. Across the study: Dose-escalation patients suffered from hepatocellular carcinoma, melanoma, renal cell or head and neck cancer. There were three patients with partial responses, one having hepatocellular carcinoma and two cutaneous melanoma.

Assay: immunoSEQ multiplex PCR; the TCRdb copy retains only in-frame clones and omits some. The sample includes about 64,000 clones, more than 80% of them seen just once. Sample: CD4+ or CD8+ T cells sorted from blood, taken in a trial of the OX40 agonist ivuxolimab. This TCR was recovered from an adult with an advanced solid tumor such as melanoma, head and neck, liver or kidney cancer.

CDR3 loop: CASSSEQGPQETQYF. The CDR3, as DNA: TGTGCCAGCAGCTCCGAACAGGGCCCCCAAGAGACCCAGTACTTC. J is TRBJ2-5 and V is TRBV7-8; perhaps TRBD1 as D (6 bases). Germline CDR1 and CDR2: SGHVS and FQNEAQ. V was shortened by 4 bases and J by 1 base, with 13 bases between the two germline ends. This CDR3 spans 15 amino acids.